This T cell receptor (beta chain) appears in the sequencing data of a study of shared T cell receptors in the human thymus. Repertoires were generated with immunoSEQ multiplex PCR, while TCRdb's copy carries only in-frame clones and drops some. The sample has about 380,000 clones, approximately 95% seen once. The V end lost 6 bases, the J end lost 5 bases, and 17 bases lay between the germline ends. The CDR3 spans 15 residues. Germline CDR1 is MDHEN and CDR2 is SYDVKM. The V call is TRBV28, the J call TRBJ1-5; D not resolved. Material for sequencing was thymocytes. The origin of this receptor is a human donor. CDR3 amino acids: CASSSVVEKDQPQHF. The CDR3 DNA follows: TGTGCCAGCAGCTCGGTAGTGGAAAAGGATCAGCCCCAGCATTTT.